This T cell receptor (beta chain) was identified during a study of blood T cell repertoires in COVID-19. Study-wide background: Collection of acute and convalescent COVID-19 samples took place in the United States, Italy and Spain. Sample material is recorded as cDNA or gDNA derived from T cells, B-cell-depleted T cells, or PBMCs.

This clone was detected a few times. V shed 4 bases and J 5 bases; nucleotides not matched to a gene: 13. Looked up from germline, CDR1 is MGHRA and CDR2 is YSYEKL. This CDR3 region has 16 residues. Original data processing: Estimation of nucleated cell counts was performed using reference gene primer amplification. Sequencing was performed with immunoSEQ multiplex PCR; in TCRdb, only in-frame clones are kept and a portion is missing. That table is the source of V, J and clone size, and D and trimming were worked out from the DNA. The table includes about 210,000 clones, around 88% detected once. The receptor was derived from a middle-aged man with active or convalescent COVID-19. The V call is TRBV4-1, the J call TRBJ1-1; 7 bases align to TRBD1. Sequencing was performed on peripheral blood. This CDR3 is CASSPLLRTGGTEAFF. The CDR3 coding sequence is TGCGCCAGCAGCCCACTTCTAAGGACAGGTGGTACTGAAGCTTTCTTT.